The 7 T cell receptor beta chains in this list originate from one sample, sequenced in a study of blood T cell repertoires in COVID-19. Clones were read by immunoSEQ multiplex PCR, and TCRdb kept only the in-frame ones, dropping some. Of hundreds of thousands of clones in the sample, approximately 88% were seen once. Sequencing was done on a sample of peripheral blood. All receptors come from a woman in her forties or fifties with COVID-19, enrolled during active disease.

V usage is TRBV15 and J usage is TRBJ2-3, with D hard to call. In germline, CDR1 is LNHNV, CDR2 YYDKDF (reference sequence). Trimming took 0 bases from V and 2 from J, leaving 9 bases between them. The CDR3 extends over 15 amino acids. As DNA, the CDR3 is TGTGCCACCAGCAGAGATCTGGGCTACACAGATACGCAGTATTTT. This sequence encodes CATSRDLGYTDTQYF. Supplemented by reference TRBV15 and TRBJ2-3, the full variable domain reads DAMVIQNPRYQVTQFGKPVTLSCSQTLNHNVMYWYQQKSSQAPKLLFHYYDKDFNNEADTPDNFQSRRPNTSFCFLDIRSPGLGDTAMYLCATSRDLGYTDTQYFGPGTRLTVL.

The genes are TRBV5-1 and TRBJ2-2, with TRBD2 identical over 13 bases. There are 16 residues in the CDR3. V lost 5 bases to trimming and J lost 7 bases; unmatched junction nucleotides: 8. The V gene's germline CDR1 is SGHRS and CDR2 YFSETQ. The CDR3 loop is CASSPLAGGPVGELFF. The CDR3 DNA is TGCGCCAGCAGTCCACTAGCGGGGGGGCCCGTCGGGGAGCTGTTTTTT.

This sequence joins TRBV5-1 and TRBJ2-7; tentatively, D is TRBD2 (6 bases). With 4 bases removed from V and 4 bases from J, the gap between germline ends came to 12 bases. Per germline, CDR1 SGHRS and CDR2 YFSETQ. The length of the CDR3 is 13 residues. CDR3 DNA: TGCGCCAGCAGCCTGGGAGGCGAATACGAGCAGTACTTC. It yields the protein CASSLGGEYEQYF. Full variable domain (remainder filled in from reference TRBV5-1 and TRBJ2-7): KAGVTQTPRYLIKTRGQQVTLSCSPISGHRSVSWYQQTPGQGLQFLFEYFSETQRNKGNFPGRFSGRQFSNSRSEMNVSTLELGDSALYLCASSLGGEYEQYFGPGTRLTVT.

V and J are TRBV15 and TRBJ2-7; 11 bases line up with TRBD1. Germline CDR1 is LNHNV and CDR2 is YYDKDF (reference sequence). There are 16 residues in the CDR3. After removal of 5 bases from V and 2 bases from J, the junction contained 8 bases not matched to a gene. In nucleotides, the CDR3 is TGTGCCACCAGCCGTGCTGGACAGGGGGCCACCTACGAGCAGTACTTC. Amino acids: CATSRAGQGATYEQYF.

This clone was seen a handful of times. Other DNA sequences within the sample encode an identical CDR3. The CDR3 loop reads CASSLPGQGYEQYF. In nucleotides, the CDR3 is TGTGCCAGCAGCCTCCCGGGACAGGGATACGAGCAGTACTTC. The chain joins TRBV7-2 to TRBJ2-7; TRBD1 agrees at 9 bases. CDR3 length equals 14 residues. The germline CDR1 and CDR2 sequences are SGHTA and FQGNSA. Trimming cost V 5 bases and J 4 bases; bases outside gene matches: 6.

The chain carries TRBV5-4 and TRBJ1-2; a possible D gene is TRBD1 (5 bases). Trimming removed 1 base from V and 2 bases from J, with 6 bases in between. This CDR3 has 13 amino acids. Germline assignment: CDR1 SGHNT and CDR2 YYREEE (reference sequence). CDR3 loop: CASSLYRNYGYTF. The CDR3 coding sequence is TGTGCCAGCAGCTTGTACAGGAACTATGGCTACACCTTC.

V is TRBV5-1 and J is TRBJ2-2; TRBD2 matches 8 bases. The CDR3 length is 16 residues. The V segment lost 5 bases and the J segment 4 bases; nucleotides outside the gene matches: 10. The germline gives CDR1 SGHRS, CDR2 YFSETQ. For the CDR3, the DNA is TGCGCCAGCAGGTGGGCAGCGGGGGATGGCACCGGGGAGCTGTTTTTT. Protein product: CASRWAAGDGTGELFF.